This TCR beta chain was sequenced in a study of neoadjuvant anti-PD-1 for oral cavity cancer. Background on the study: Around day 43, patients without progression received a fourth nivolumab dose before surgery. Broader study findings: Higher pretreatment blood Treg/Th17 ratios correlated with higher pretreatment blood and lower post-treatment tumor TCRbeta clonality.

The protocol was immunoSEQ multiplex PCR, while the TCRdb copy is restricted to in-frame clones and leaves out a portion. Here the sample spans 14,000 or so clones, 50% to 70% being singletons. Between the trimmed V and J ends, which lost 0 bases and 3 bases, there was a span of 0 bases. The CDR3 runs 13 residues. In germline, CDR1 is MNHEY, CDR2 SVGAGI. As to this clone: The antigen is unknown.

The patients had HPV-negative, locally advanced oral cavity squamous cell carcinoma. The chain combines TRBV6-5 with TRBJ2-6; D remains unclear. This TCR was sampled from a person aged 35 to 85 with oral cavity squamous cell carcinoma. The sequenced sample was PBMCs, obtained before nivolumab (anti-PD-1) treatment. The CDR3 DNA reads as TGTGCCAGCAGTTACTCTGGGGCCAACGTCCTGACTTTC. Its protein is CASSYSGANVLTF.